Each of the 6 T cell receptor beta chains below was sequenced from the same sample in a study of shared clonotypes between healthy human individuals. The protocol was immunoSEQ multiplex PCR, while the TCRdb copy is restricted to in-frame clones and leaves out a portion. Counted here are hundreds of thousands of clones, around 72% occurring once; the ten biggest clones make up 1.5% to 2%. Sample: memory CD4+ T cells sorted from blood. Subset indicated: CD45RA-negative fraction. The receptor set was obtained from a woman between 25 and 40 years old in good health.

The chain has TRBV11-3 and TRBJ2-7, with TRBD1 as a possible D gene (6 bases). V lost 3 bases and J 6 bases, leaving 15 bases between the germline ends. This CDR3 contains 14 residues. CDR1 is SGHNT, CDR2 YENEEA, per germline. CDR3 region: CASSFNRDSPEQYF. The DNA for the CDR3 is TGTGCCAGCAGCTTTAACAGGGATTCTCCCGAGCAGTACTTC.

This CDR3 is CASSASPGLNYGYTF. CDR3 nucleotides: TGTGCCAGCAGCGCTTCACCGGGACTAAATTATGGCTACACCTTC. The chain recombines TRBV9 with TRBJ1-2, with a tentative D call TRBD1 (5 bases). Germline V gene lookup returns CDR1 SGDLS and CDR2 YYNGEE. Trimming shortened V by 3 bases and J by 5 bases, and 17 bases separated the two germline ends. The CDR3 has 15 amino acids.

The rearrangement joins TRBV10-2 to TRBJ2-5, with no clear D. Trimming cost V 0 bases and J 4 bases, with 15 bases left between them. CDR1 WSHSY and CDR2 SAAADI come from the germline V gene. CDR3 length: 16 amino acids. The CDR3 region is CASSESWTAPGETQYF. CDR3 DNA sequence: TGCGCCAGCAGTGAGTCCTGGACCGCCCCAGGAGAGACCCAGTACTTC.

This chain joins TRBV27 and TRBJ1-5, with D possibly matching TRBD1 (6 bases). V was trimmed by 6 bases and J by 0 bases, leaving 18 bases between them. Germline CDR1 is MNHEY and CDR2 is SMNVEV (reference sequence). This CDR3 is 17 amino acids long. CDR3 residues: CASSPGQLPYSNQPQHF. DNA of the CDR3: TGTGCCAGCAGCCCGGGACAACTACCCTATAGCAATCAGCCCCAGCATTTT.

The chain uses TRBV6-1 and TRBJ2-3; 7 bases align to TRBD1. V gave up 6 bases and J gave up 4 bases; unmatched junction bases: 4. From germline, CDR1 is MNHNS and CDR2 SASEGT. This CDR3 region has 13 residues. CDR3: CASSRQGADTQYF. The CDR3 DNA follows: TGTGCCAGCAGCCGACAGGGTGCAGATACGCAGTATTTT.

V and J are TRBV5-4 and TRBJ2-1; a weak D match, TRBD2 (6 bases). Per germline, CDR1 SGHNT and CDR2 YYREEE (reference sequence). V shed 10 bases and J shed 11 bases, with 22 bases lying between them. The CDR3 sequence is 13 residues long. The CDR3 DNA sequence: TGTGCCGGGACGATGGCCGGGACTTCAAAGCAGTTCTTC. Its protein is CAGTMAGTSKQFF.